The 18 T cell receptor beta chains in this list originate from one sample, sequenced in a study of blood T cells in healthy people across ages. Together with a sample-barcoded 5' primer, a J-beta primer mix was included in a second PCR lasting about 6 to 12 cycles. TCRdb reprocessed the 5' RACE reads with MiXCR, giving one entry per CDR3 protein. The table records fewer than 900,000 distinct CDR3 sequences, around 45% of them present only once. The material sequenced was blood. The receptors were gathered from a woman aged 60-75 years in good health.

This clonotype appeared a few times. The rearrangement uses TRBV13 and TRBJ1-2; D unresolved. Trimming left V 8 bases short and J 2 bases short, with 15 bases between. CDR1 is PRHDT and CDR2 is FYEKMQ in the germline V gene (reference sequence). CDR3 length equals 14 residues. The CDR3 DNA follows: TGTGCCAGCCCGTCCCGGGTTTCGAACTATGGCTACACCTTC. As protein: CASPSRVSNYGYTF.

This clonotype has a handful of counts. The chain joins TRBV7-2 to TRBJ2-5, with 8 bases aligning to TRBD2. The junction had 12 bases not matched to a gene; V was cut back by 4 bases and J by 5 bases. This CDR3 spans 16 amino acids. Germline CDR1 SGHTA, CDR2 FQGNSA. Written as DNA, the CDR3 is TGTGCCAGCAGCTCCCCCCGGGGGGGCTCTTGGGAGACCCAGTACTTC. Residues: CASSSPRGGSWETQYF. Drawing the rest from reference TRBV7-2 and TRBJ2-5, the complete variable domain is GAGVSQSPSNKVTEKGKDVELRCDPISGHTALYWYRQSLGQGLEFLIYFQGNSAPDKSGLPSDRFSAERTGGSVSTLTIQRTQQEDSAVYLCASSSPRGGSWETQYFGPGTRLLVL.

The chain is built from TRBV5-1 and TRBJ1-1; D might be TRBD1 (6 bases). The CDR3 covers 15 residues. Trimming stripped 7 bases from V and 1 base from J, with 17 bases between. CDR1 and CDR2 from the germline V gene are SGHRS and YFSETQ. CDR3 in amino acids: CASGEGGGSNTEAFF. In nucleotides, the CDR3 is TGCGCCAGCGGGGAGGGTGGGGGCTCGAACACTGAAGCTTTCTTT.

The chain has TRBV20-1 and TRBJ2-1; D is unresolved. The CDR3 runs 12 residues. The germline CDR1 and CDR2 sequences are DFQATT and SNEGSKA (reference sequence). V dropped 3 bases and J dropped 6 bases, with 9 bases sitting between them. CDR3 region: CSASSYLNEQFF. CDR3 nucleotides: TGCAGTGCTAGCAGCTACCTCAATGAGCAGTTCTTC.

This clonotype was found a few times. Written as DNA, the CDR3 is TGTGCCAGCAGCGATTCGGGAGGCTCATACGAGCAGTACTTC. Protein: CASSDSGGSYEQYF. This chain uses TRBV7-9 with TRBJ2-5; 7 bases align to TRBD2. The DNA end is more similar to TRBJ2-7, so the J call may be wrong. The germline gives CDR1 SEHNR, CDR2 FQNEAQ (reference sequence). The CDR3 loop spans 14 amino acids.

This clonotype has just a few counts. CDR3: CASSLDLGTYNEQFF. As DNA, the CDR3 is TGTGCCAGCAGCTTAGATCTGGGGACCTACAATGAGCAGTTCTTC. This chain joins TRBV11-2 and TRBJ2-1, with no clear D. The V gene lost 0 bases and the J gene lost 2 bases, with 8 bases spanning the gap. The CDR3 is made up of 15 amino acids. Germline CDR1 SGHAT, CDR2 FQNNGV.

This clonotype was recorded at least ten times. The CDR3 loop reads CASSPRLAGETQYF. CDR3 DNA: TGTGCCAGCAGTCCGAGACTAGCGGGAGAGACCCAGTACTTC. This chain joins TRBV27 and TRBJ2-5, with 10 nucleotides matching TRBD2. Germline CDR1 reads MNHEY; CDR2 reads SMNVEV (reference sequence). With V trimmed by 5 bases and J by 4 bases, 4 bases remained unmatched. CDR3 length equals 14 residues.

The table lists this clonotype with a count of one. One end of the junction fails to match germline, which may point to a read error. The chain combines TRBV15 with TRBJ2-7, with D perhaps assigned TRBD1 or TRBD2 (5 bases each). Germline V gene lookup returns CDR1 LNHNV and CDR2 YYDKDF (reference sequence). The CDR3 has 14 residues. The CDR3 sequence: CASSSGDVSYEQYF. As DNA, the CDR3 is TGTGCCAGCAGCAGTGGGGACGTATCCTACGAGCAGTACTTC.

This clonotype appeared a few times. V is TRBV6-5 and J is TRBJ2-7; maybe TRBD2 (5 bases). The germline V and J ends were trimmed by 6 bases and 5 bases, with 20 bases remaining between them. The CDR3 extends over 15 amino acids. Germline V lookup: CDR1 MNHEY, CDR2 SVGAGI. The CDR3 DNA reads as TGTGCCAGCAGCTCGAAGCACGGAGGTGGGAACGAGCAGTACTTC. Residues: CASSSKHGGGNEQYF.

This clonotype was detected only a few times. This chain links TRBV7-6 with TRBJ2-1; 7 bases map to TRBD2. Per the germline V gene, CDR1 is SGHVS and CDR2 is FNYEAQ. This CDR3 has 18 amino acids. The ends lost 2 bases at V and 8 bases at J; junction bases unmatched: 18. The chain's CDR3 is CASSLPPEGGTKGDEQFF. CDR3 nucleotide sequence: TGTGCCAGCAGCTTACCCCCGGAGGGAGGGACGAAAGGGGATGAGCAGTTCTTC.

This clonotype occurred a few times. The CDR3 is CASSQDLPNEKLFF. CDR3 nucleotide sequence: TGCGCCAGCAGCCAAGATTTACCGAATGAAAAACTGTTTTTT. The chain has TRBV4-3 and TRBJ1-4; D is undetermined. CDR3 size: 14 residues. Germline V lookup: CDR1 LGHNA, CDR2 YSLEER. Deletions cut 0 bases from V and 5 bases from J, with 7 bases between.

The rearrangement links TRBV12-3 or TRBV12-4 to TRBJ1-5; 7 bases fit TRBD1. Trimming cost V 3 bases and J 4 bases; bases outside gene matches: 3. This CDR3 is 14 amino acids long. Written as DNA, the CDR3 is TGTGCCAGCAGTTTTCGACAGGGTAATCAGCCCCAGCATTTT. Protein product: CASSFRQGNQPQHF.

This clonotype was picked up a small number of times. The chain employs TRBV28 and TRBJ2-7, with D perhaps TRBD1 or TRBD2 (5 bases each). The closer fit of TRBJ2-1 to the DNA end suggests the J call may be wrong. The CDR3 is made up of 16 amino acids. Germline loops: CDR1 MDHEN, CDR2 SYDVKM. CDR3 residues: CASSYPGTGKGSEQFF. In DNA, the CDR3 is TGTGCCAGCAGTTACCCCGGGACGGGGAAGGGTAGTGAGCAGTTCTTC.

The chain carries TRBV10-3 and TRBJ2-7; perhaps TRBD2 as D (5 bases). This CDR3 region has 13 residues. Trimming stripped 2 bases from V and 5 bases from J, with 10 bases between. Germline V gene lookup returns CDR1 ENHRY and CDR2 SYGVKD. CDR3 sequence: CAISEGPGNEQYF. CDR3 nucleotides: TGTGCCATCAGTGAGGGGCCGGGGAACGAGCAGTACTTC.

This clonotype was found once. The V gene is TRBV27, the J gene TRBJ2-1, with 7 nucleotides matching TRBD1. Germline V gives CDR1 MNHEY, CDR2 SMNVEV (reference sequence). V shed 1 base and J 1 base; nucleotides not matched to a gene: 10. The CDR3 runs to 18 residues. CDR3 protein: CASSLFLLDRVSYNEQFF. In DNA, the CDR3 is TGTGCCAGCAGTTTATTCCTCCTAGACAGGGTTTCCTACAATGAGCAGTTCTTC.

This clonotype was seen more than once but under ten times. CDR3 region: CASGNSGRPQETQYF. As DNA, the CDR3 is TGTGCCAGCGGGAACAGTGGGAGACCTCAAGAGACCCAGTACTTC. The rearrangement joins TRBV7-8 to TRBJ2-5; a possible D gene is TRBD2 (5 bases). V was clipped by 8 bases and J by 2 bases, with 18 bases between them. The germline CDR1 and CDR2 sequences are SGHVS and FQNEAQ. This CDR3 is 15 amino acids long.

The chain joins TRBV7-2 to TRBJ1-2; tentative D call: TRBD1 (6 bases). CDR1 and CDR2 from the germline V gene are SGHTA and FQGNSA. The CDR3 has 15 residues. Trimming cost V 0 bases and J 3 bases, with 11 bases left between them. The CDR3 DNA reads as TGTGCCAGCAGCTTAGCCCAGGGGTACGACTATGGCTACACCTTC. Protein product: CASSLAQGYDYGYTF.

The chain is built from TRBV6-1 and TRBJ2-5; D uncertain. The CDR3 covers 15 residues. Germline lookup yields CDR1 MNHNS and CDR2 SASEGT. Trimming left V 0 bases short and J 12 bases short, with 20 bases between. The CDR3 is CASSEALSAGKSKYF. As DNA, the CDR3 is TGTGCCAGCAGTGAAGCGCTCAGTGCAGGAAAGAGCAAGTACTTC.